This TCR beta chain was sequenced in a study of blood T cell repertoires in COVID-19. Background on the study: T cells, B-cell-depleted T cells, or PBMCs supplied cDNA or gDNA.

The table came from immunoSEQ multiplex PCR; TCRdb's copy has only in-frame clones and leaves some out. The table lists 200,000 to 250,000 clones, around four fifths of them singletons. The sample holds one count of this clone. The CDR3 length is 13 residues. CDR1 GTSNPN and CDR2 SVGIG come from the germline V gene (reference sequence). The germline V and J ends were trimmed by 4 bases and 5 bases, with 14 bases remaining between them. Sequencing used peripheral blood. This chain connects TRBV30 to TRBJ1-2, with a weak D call TRBD1 (5 bases). The source of this sequence is a woman in her fifties or sixties who had recovered from COVID-19. Here the CDR3 reads CAWIGRQTYGYTF. The CDR3 nucleotides are TGTGCCTGGATCGGGAGACAGACTTATGGCTACACCTTC.